A selection of T cell receptor beta chains follows, all from one sample in a study of molecular identifiers for immune sequencing clone quantification. TCRdb passed the PCR reads through MiXCR, listing each CDR3 protein once. This sample has approximately 590,000 distinct CDR3 sequences, with about 25% found just once. The source material was naive CD8+ T cells from blood, with Jurkat cell RNA spiked in. These receptors were obtained from a human donor in good health. Some libraries in this study had Jurkat cell RNA spiked in. Each CDR3 is given without its conserved first and last residue. Fields, in order: V gene, J gene, CDR3 protein.

>TRBV23-1|TRBJ1-6
ASSQIRDRAKYNSPLH
>TRBV27|TRBJ1-2
ASSLSAPNPRYGYT
>TRBV6-5|TRBJ1-4
ASSYGGASEKLF
>TRBV6-2/TRBV6-3|TRBJ1-1
ASTKNTEAF
>TRBV11-2|TRBJ2-7
ASSPLQGNFEQY
>TRBV19|TRBJ2-7
ASSITERGTEQY
>TRBV7-6|TRBJ1-1
ASSAGAEAF
>TRBV6-5|TRBJ2-3
ASSTGTSGYLSTDTQY
>TRBV27|TRBJ1-5
ASNEVPPDRAGQPQH
>TRBV27|TRBJ2-2
ASSSSPGTGELF
>TRBV7-9|TRBJ1-1
ASSSQRGNTEAF
>TRBV20-1|TRBJ2-3
SARRAGGPSDTQY
>TRBV9|TRBJ2-1
ASSPGMPNEQF
>TRBV28|TRBJ2-1
ASSFGLAGRNEQF
>TRBV11-3|TRBJ2-1
ASSPRSSYNEQF
>TRBV5-1|TRBJ1-5
ASSLAGTGINQPQH
>TRBV2|TRBJ1-6
ASSEGPNNSPLH
>TRBV4-3|TRBJ1-2
ASSQDNGGFYGYT
>TRBV7-2|TRBJ1-1
ASSSPAGNTEAF
>TRBV6-5|TRBJ1-1
ASSYSPWYEAF
>TRBV7-9|TRBJ2-3
ASSSPGQSTDTQY
>TRBV3-1|TRBJ2-7
ASSQDRDFRYEQY
>TRBV27|TRBJ2-7
ASSPPGAEQY
>TRBV20-1|TRBJ2-7
SAPGLLSSYEQY
>TRBV29-1|TRBJ2-1
STSSSGRSYNEQF
>TRBV12-3/TRBV12-4|TRBJ2-1
AKSNGTTYNEQF
>TRBV20-1|TRBJ2-5
SVITVYQETQY
>TRBV27|TRBJ2-7
ASSPGTSGRRYEQY
>TRBV7-9|TRBJ2-7
ASSPVSYEQY
>TRBV12-3/TRBV12-4|TRBJ2-2
ASSAQPGLQSGELF
>TRBV27|TRBJ1-1
ASSTQEKMNTEAF
>TRBV7-8|TRBJ2-7
ASSPSGRVYEQY
>TRBV28|TRBJ2-1
ASSLFPQEQQF
>TRBV19|TRBJ2-3
ASSMFMDTDTQY
>TRBV12-3/TRBV12-4|TRBJ2-2
ASSFPGGTGELF
>TRBV9|TRBJ1-3
ASSTPLGSGNTIY
>TRBV5-4|TRBJ2-2
ASSFNFGELF
>TRBV4-3|TRBJ1-5
ASSPSWGQPQH
>TRBV5-1|TRBJ1-1
ASSLEHPNTEAY
>TRBV2|TRBJ2-5
ASSVSRDRNLKTQY
>TRBV12-3/TRBV12-4|TRBJ2-2
ASSFLQGANTGELF
>TRBV12-3/TRBV12-4|TRBJ1-3
ASVVRAGNTIY
>TRBV5-1|TRBJ2-3
ASSLAFGRITDTQY
>TRBV6-2/TRBV6-3|TRBJ1-5
ASSYWGGYQPQH
>TRBV12-3/TRBV12-4|TRBJ1-2
ASTEDPNYGYT
>TRBV5-1|TRBJ2-3
ASSKTQGAVGTDTRY
>TRBV29-1|TRBJ2-6
SVETYDSGANVLT
>TRBV7-9|TRBJ2-7
ASSLALQMEGEQY
>TRBV12-3/TRBV12-4|TRBJ1-1
ASSLYAGSTEAF
>TRBV10-1|TRBJ2-7
ASSTGTGLFYEQY
>TRBV19|TRBJ1-2
ASRIGFRDTSYNYSYT
>TRBV12-3/TRBV12-4|TRBJ2-3
ASSNFWAGELTDTQY
>TRBV3-1|TRBJ1-2
ASSQDSLFNYGYT
>TRBV12-3/TRBV12-4|TRBJ1-1
ASRPGQEVPEAF